This T cell receptor (beta chain) appears in the sequencing data of a study of shared clonotypes between healthy human individuals. Sequencing used immunoSEQ multiplex PCR; TCRdb keeps in-frame clones, though not all of them. The sample carries roughly 490,000 clones, 70% to 80% recorded once. Comments on this clone: What it binds is unknown.

CDR1 and CDR2 (germline): MNHNS, SASEGT. V was pared by 8 bases and J by 6 bases, with 7 bases of the junction left unmatched. The CDR3 loop spans 14 amino acids. Study observations and caveats: The low donor count limited represented genetic and exposure-history diversity.

Every contributor of samples was a Caucasian grown-up residing in Nashville, Tennessee. V gene TRBV6-1 combines with J gene TRBJ2-1; 10 bases are a match to TRBD1. This TCR derives from a woman aged 40 to 50 in good health. Some clones in this sample may be carry-over from other donors' samples. Sequenced input: PBMCs. The CDR3 sequence is CASLRRTGGNEQFF. As DNA, the CDR3 is TGTGCCAGCCTAAGAAGGACAGGGGGCAATGAGCAGTTCTTC.